The 8 T cell receptor beta chains reported below all come from one sample, sequenced in a study of human T cells and chemical hapten exposure. TCRdb ran MiXCR on the RACE reads and lists one entry per CDR3 protein. This table holds 100,000 or so distinct CDR3 sequences, about 9.3% found once. Time point meaning: patch test 2, 6 weeks after DPC sensitization. The treatment: therapeutic diphenylcyclopropenone sensitization with weekly scalp DPC. The sample in question was whole blood, obtained in connection with sensitization to the hapten diphenylcyclopropenone (DPC). All receptors derive from a middle-aged woman with alopecia areata. Some clones in this sample may be carry-over from other donors' samples.

This chain connects TRBV30 to TRBJ2-1; 13 bases fit TRBD2. From germline, CDR1 is GTSNPN and CDR2 SVGIG (reference sequence). The CDR3 has 15 residues. The junction had 3 bases not matched to a gene; V was cut back by 0 bases and J by 7 bases. The CDR3 DNA sequence: TGTGCCTGGAGTGTAGGACTAGCGGGAGAAAATGAGCAGTTCTTC. Translation gives CAWSVGLAGENEQFF.

This sequence joins TRBV5-1 and TRBJ2-2; D remains ambiguous. In germline, CDR1 is SGHRS, CDR2 YFSETQ. Trimming stripped 6 bases from V and 10 bases from J, with 16 bases between. The CDR3 spans 13 residues. The CDR3 sequence is CASNAGKAEELFF. As DNA, the CDR3 is TGCGCCAGCAACGCAGGCAAGGCCGAGGAGCTGTTTTTT.

This clonotype was recorded many times. The chain recombines TRBV6-6 with TRBJ1-5; TRBD1 might be the D (5 bases). CDR1 and CDR2 (germline): MNHNY, SVGAGI (reference sequence). Trimming stripped 5 bases from V and 3 bases from J, with 11 bases between. There are 14 residues in the CDR3. This CDR3 reads CASSRGNVNQPQHF. The CDR3 DNA reads TGTGCCAGCAGTCGGGGGAATGTCAATCAGCCCCAGCATTTT.

This clonotype occurred many times. This CDR3 reads CASRRGTYEQYF. CDR3 DNA: TGTGCCAGCAGACGGGGTACCTACGAGCAGTACTTC. The chain joins TRBV2 to TRBJ2-7; D might be TRBD2 (5 bases). The CDR3 runs to 12 residues. V lost 6 bases, J lost 2 bases, and 8 bases lay in between. The germline CDR1 and CDR2 sequences are SNHLY and FYNNEI.

This chain joins TRBV11-1 and TRBJ2-5, with 8 bases that match TRBD2. The V gene's germline CDR1 is SGHAT and CDR2 FQDESV (reference sequence). J was trimmed by 4 bases and V by 5 bases; bases with no gene match: 6. The CDR3 contains 14 residues. In DNA, the CDR3 is TGTGCCAGCAGCAATAGCGGGAAAGGAGAGACCCAGTACTTC. Amino acids: CASSNSGKGETQYF.

This clonotype showed up many times. The chain is built from TRBV5-6 and TRBJ2-1; D is undetermined. Deletions cut 2 bases from V and 3 bases from J, with 3 bases between. The germline V gene encodes CDR1 SGHDT and CDR2 YYEEEE. The CDR3 length is 12 residues. In nucleotides, the CDR3 is TGTGCCAGCAGCTTCAGCTACAATGAGCAGTTCTTC. Its translation: CASSFSYNEQFF.

At least ten counts were recorded for this clonotype. The V call is TRBV11-2, the J call TRBJ2-3; 9 nucleotides align to TRBD2. The germline V gene encodes CDR1 SGHAT and CDR2 FQNNGV. This CDR3 contains 15 residues. V lost 5 bases to trimming and J lost 4 bases; unmatched junction nucleotides: 7. In nucleotides, the CDR3 is TGTGCCAGCAGCAACCAAGCGGGGGGTGCAGATACGCAGTATTTT. Residues: CASSNQAGGADTQYF. The full variable domain, with the rest looked up from reference TRBV11-2 and TRBJ2-3, is EAGVAQSPRYKIIEKRQSVAFWCNPISGHATLYWYQQILGQGPKLLIQFQNNGVVDDSQLPKDRFSAERLKGVDSTLKIQPAKLEDSAVYLCASSNQAGGADTQYFGPGTRLTVL.

Ten or more counts support this clonotype. The rearrangement joins TRBV7-9 to TRBJ1-1; unclear D gene. There are 13 residues in the CDR3. Trimming took off 2 bases at V and 5 bases at J, with 9 bases between the two ends. The germline CDR1 and CDR2 sequences are SEHNR and FQNEAQ (reference sequence). The CDR3 protein is CASSLLSGTEAFF. CDR3 in DNA: TGTGCCAGCAGCTTACTTTCTGGGACTGAAGCTTTCTTT.